The clone carrying this T cell receptor (beta chain) is called large based on its frequency. CDR1 and CDR2 (germline): GTSNPN, SVGIG (reference sequence). CDR3 length: 15 amino acids. These data come from a study of T cell clusters in autoimmune cytopenias. About 37,500 genome equivalents of blood DNA were amplified for TRB. One tube held mixed TRB-A and TRB-B primer pools for touch-down PCR. TCRdb reprocessed the multiplex PCR reads and keeps a single row for each CDR3 protein, giving no DNA. The sample holds around 1,600 distinct CDR3 sequences. The same data also contributed to another study, on T cell repertoires in aging, cancer and after chemotherapy.

This chain joins TRBV30 and TRBJ2-6. The specimen sequenced was peripheral blood. The receptor was derived from a human donor in good health. The CDR3: CAWSELSSGANVLTF.